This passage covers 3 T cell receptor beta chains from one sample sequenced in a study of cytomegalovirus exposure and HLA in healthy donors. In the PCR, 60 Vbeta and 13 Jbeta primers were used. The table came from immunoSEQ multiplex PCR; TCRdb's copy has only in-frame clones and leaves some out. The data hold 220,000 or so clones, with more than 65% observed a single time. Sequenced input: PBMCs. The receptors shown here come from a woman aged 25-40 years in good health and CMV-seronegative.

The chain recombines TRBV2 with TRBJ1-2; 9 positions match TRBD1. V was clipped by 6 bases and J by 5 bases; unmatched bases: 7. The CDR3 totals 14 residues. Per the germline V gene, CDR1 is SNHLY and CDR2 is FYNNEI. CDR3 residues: CASRGGQGNYGYTF. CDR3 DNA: TGTGCCAGCAGGGGGGGACAGGGAAATTATGGCTACACCTTC.

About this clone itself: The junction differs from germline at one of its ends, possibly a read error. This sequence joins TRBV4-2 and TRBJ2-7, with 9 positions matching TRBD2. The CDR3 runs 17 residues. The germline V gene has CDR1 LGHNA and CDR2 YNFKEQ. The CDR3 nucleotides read TGTGTCAGCAGCCACCCGCGTAGCGGGGGCAGATTCTACGAGCAGTACTTC. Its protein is CVSSHPRSGGRFYEQYF.

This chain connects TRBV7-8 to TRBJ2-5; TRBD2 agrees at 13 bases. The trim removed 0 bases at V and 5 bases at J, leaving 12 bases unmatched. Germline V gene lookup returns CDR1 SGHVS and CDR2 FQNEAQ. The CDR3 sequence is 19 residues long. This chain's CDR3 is CASSLARVTSGRASETQYF. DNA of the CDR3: TGTGCCAGCAGCTTAGCGCGAGTAACTAGCGGGAGGGCCTCGGAGACCCAGTACTTC.